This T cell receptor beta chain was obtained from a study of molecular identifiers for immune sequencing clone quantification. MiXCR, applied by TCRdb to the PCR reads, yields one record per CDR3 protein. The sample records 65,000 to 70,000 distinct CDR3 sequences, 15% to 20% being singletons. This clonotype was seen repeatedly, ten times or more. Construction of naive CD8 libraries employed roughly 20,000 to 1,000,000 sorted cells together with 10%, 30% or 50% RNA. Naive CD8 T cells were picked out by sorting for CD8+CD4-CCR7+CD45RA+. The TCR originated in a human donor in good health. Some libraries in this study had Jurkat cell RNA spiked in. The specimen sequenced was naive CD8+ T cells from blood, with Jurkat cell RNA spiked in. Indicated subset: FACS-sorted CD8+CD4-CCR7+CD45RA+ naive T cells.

The CDR3 loop is CSVPDSFANYGYTF. CDR3 nucleotides: TGCAGCGTGCCGGACAGCTTTGCTAACTATGGCTACACCTTC. This sequence joins TRBV29-1 and TRBJ1-2; TRBD1 might be the D (6 bases). Trimming took off 6 bases at V and 0 bases at J, with 14 bases between the two ends. The CDR3 totals 14 residues. CDR1 is SQVTM, CDR2 ANQGSEA, per germline.